These 26 T cell receptor beta chains came from one sample sequenced in a study of T cell repertoires in cytomegalovirus infection. One entry per CDR3 protein results from TCRdb running MiXCR on the reads. Among about 890,000 distinct CDR3 sequences listed, approximately 32% were seen once. Their antigens are not known. The source material was cultured CD8+ T cells from PBMCs, sampled from culture after CMV antigen stimulation. These receptor sequences come from a human donor in good health (CMV status not recorded). Some clones in this sample may be carry-over from other donors' samples.

The table lists this clonotype with many counts. The chain links TRBV6-1 to TRBJ2-2, with D maybe TRBD1 (6 bases). CDR3 length equals 17 residues. V lost 4 bases and J 2 bases, leaving 17 bases between the germline ends. Per germline, CDR1 MNHNS and CDR2 SASEGT. CDR3 nucleotide sequence: TGTGCCAGCAGTGGAGTGTTTATGGGACAAAACACCGGGGAGCTGTTTTTT. This codes for CASSGVFMGQNTGELFF.

This clonotype was seen at least ten times. Germline is not matched at one junction end, which may reflect a read error. V usage is TRBV7-8 and J usage is TRBJ2-1; weak D call: TRBD2 (6 bases). Germline V CDR1 and CDR2: SGHVS, FQNEAQ. CDR3 size: 12 residues. The DNA for the CDR3 is TGTGCCAGCAGTCTGGGAGGACCCCCCAGTCTCTTC. Protein product: CASSLGGPPSLF.

This clonotype turned up a few times. The gene calls are TRBV4-1 and TRBJ1-1, with no clear D. Looked up from germline, CDR1 is MGHRA and CDR2 is YSYEKL. V was pared by 0 bases and J by 2 bases, with 10 bases between. This CDR3 comprises 15 residues. This chain's CDR3 is CASSQEFSPNTEAFF. The DNA of the CDR3 is TGCGCCAGCAGCCAAGAATTCAGTCCCAACACTGAAGCTTTCTTT.

This chain links TRBV20-1 with TRBJ2-7; no firm D call. Germline loops: CDR1 DFQATT, CDR2 SNEGSKA (reference sequence). This CDR3 has 13 residues. V was cut by 5 bases and J by 2 bases, with 13 bases left in between. This CDR3 is CSAGSMSTYEQYF. The DNA for the CDR3 is TGCAGTGCTGGCAGCATGTCGACCTACGAGCAGTACTTC.

The rearrangement joins TRBV6-2 or TRBV6-3 to TRBJ2-1; tentatively, D is TRBD1 or TRBD2 (6 bases each). The CDR3 sequence is 14 residues long. Per the germline V gene, CDR1 is MNHEY and CDR2 is SVGEGT. The germline V and J ends were trimmed by 10 bases and 6 bases, with 19 bases remaining between them. In DNA, the CDR3 is TGTGCCAACACAATTTCGGGGGCGGGCAATGAGCAGTTCTTC. Encoded protein: CANTISGAGNEQFF.

This clonotype was picked up a small number of times. The chain carries TRBV6-5 and TRBJ1-2; 10 nucleotides align to TRBD1. After removal of 6 bases from V and 3 bases from J, the junction contained 4 bases not matched to a gene. The length of the CDR3 is 14 residues. Germline values: CDR1 MNHEY, CDR2 SVGAGI. Here the CDR3 reads CASRDRGFDYGYTF. In DNA, the CDR3 is TGTGCCAGCAGGGACAGGGGGTTTGACTATGGCTACACCTTC.

Comment on this clonotype: A read error is possible here, since a much larger clone lies one base away. The genes are TRBV12-3 or TRBV12-4 and TRBJ1-2, with unresolved D. Trimming cost V 6 bases and J 0 bases, with 14 bases left between them. This CDR3 region has 15 residues. CDR3 region: CASRLRTAANYGYTF. Here the CDR3 DNA reads TGTGCCAGCAGACTGAGGACCGCAGCTAACTATGGCTACACCTTC.

This clonotype was seen more than once but under ten times. The genes are TRBV4-1 and TRBJ1-5; D is unclear. The CDR3 length is 15 residues. The V end lost 0 bases, the J end lost 6 bases, and 12 bases lay between the germline ends. The germline gives CDR1 MGHRA, CDR2 YSYEKL. CDR3 in amino acids: CASSQEPGVGQPQHF. Written as DNA, the CDR3 is TGCGCCAGCAGCCAAGAACCCGGGGTAGGTCAGCCCCAGCATTTT.

This clonotype was recorded a few times. The gene calls are TRBV2 and TRBJ2-1; no firm D call. Per the germline V gene, CDR1 is SNHLY and CDR2 is FYNNEI. This CDR3 is 15 amino acids long. V was pared by 6 bases and J by 4 bases, with 16 bases between. CDR3 sequence reads: CASRGLDAIYNEQFF. The CDR3 DNA sequence: TGTGCCAGCAGAGGTCTAGACGCAATTTACAATGAGCAGTTCTTC.

Regarding this clonotype: Germline is not matched at one junction end, which may reflect a read error. Here the CDR3 reads CASSPRDGSFEQYF. The DNA for the CDR3 is TGTGCCAGCAGCCCTCGGGACGGATCCTTCGAGCAGTACTTC. The chain carries TRBV2 and TRBJ2-7, with D perhaps TRBD1 or TRBD2 (5 bases each). The CDR3 runs 14 residues. The V gene's germline CDR1 is SNHLY and CDR2 FYNNEI.

The gene calls are TRBV15 and TRBJ1-6; D call uncertain. The CDR3 extends over 13 amino acids. The V end was cut by 2 bases, the J end by 10 bases, with 9 bases between. Germline CDR1 LNHNV, CDR2 YYDKDF (reference sequence). The CDR3, as DNA: TGTGCCACCAGCAGACCGTTGAGCTCACCCCTCCACTTT. This encodes CATSRPLSSPLHF.

This clonotype was detected many times. The V and J genes are TRBV7-2 and TRBJ1-2; weak D call: TRBD1 (5 bases). V shed 5 bases and J shed 5 bases, with 15 bases lying between them. CDR3 length equals 14 residues. Germline lookup yields CDR1 SGHTA and CDR2 FQGNSA. The CDR3 here is CASSRPGTGYGYTF. The DNA of the CDR3 is TGTGCCAGCAGCCGACCCGGGACTGGATATGGCTACACCTTC.

V usage is TRBV6-2 or TRBV6-3 and J usage is TRBJ2-1; TRBD2 matches 8 bases. CDR3 length equals 14 residues. CDR1 and CDR2 from the germline V gene are MNHEY and SVGEGT. The junction had 1 base not matched to a gene; V was cut back by 6 bases and J by 0 bases. The CDR3 region is CASRGTSSYNEQFF. Here the CDR3 DNA reads TGTGCCAGCAGAGGGACTAGCTCCTACAATGAGCAGTTCTTC.

This clonotype was picked up a small number of times. The chain links TRBV7-9 to TRBJ2-7; D is perhaps TRBD1 (5 bases). This CDR3 region has 12 residues. Germline V gene sequence: CDR1 SEHNR, CDR2 FQNEAQ (reference sequence). The ends were cut back, 5 bases at V and 3 bases at J, with 8 bases in the middle. CDR3: CASSIRVYEQYF. Written as DNA, the CDR3 is TGTGCCAGCAGCATCAGGGTCTACGAGCAGTACTTC.

This sequence joins TRBV6-6 and TRBJ2-1; D is ambiguous. The CDR3 contains 16 residues. Germline-derived CDR1 and CDR2 are MNHNY and SVGAGI (reference sequence). The V gene lost 7 bases and the J gene lost 0 bases, with 16 bases spanning the gap. For the CDR3, the DNA is TGTGCCAGCACCCTGGCAGGCACGAGCTCCTACAATGAGCAGTTCTTC. Translation gives CASTLAGTSSYNEQFF.

The J gene is TRBJ2-5, the V gene TRBV6-6; D gene ambiguous. Germline assignment: CDR1 MNHNY and CDR2 SVGAGI (reference sequence). The CDR3 totals 14 residues. The germline V and J ends were trimmed by 4 bases and 2 bases, with 11 bases remaining between them. CDR3 in amino acids: CASSLWLEQETQYF. The CDR3 nucleotides read TGTGCCAGCAGTTTGTGGCTTGAGCAAGAGACCCAGTACTTC.

This clonotype was observed at least ten times. This chain uses TRBV7-2 with TRBJ1-5; a weak D match, TRBD1 (5 bases). The V end was cut by 1 base, the J end by 0 bases, with 22 bases between. The CDR3 covers 20 residues. The germline gives CDR1 SGHTA, CDR2 FQGNSA. In DNA form, the CDR3 reads TGTGCCAGCAGCTTAGAAGCCGCGCTGACAGAAGATTATAGCAATCAGCCCCAGCATTTT. Amino acid sequence: CASSLEAALTEDYSNQPQHF.

This clonotype was detected a few times. The chain employs TRBV27 and TRBJ1-5; D uncertain. Trimming took off 6 bases at V and 2 bases at J, with 11 bases between the two ends. The CDR3 extends over 14 amino acids. CDR1 MNHEY and CDR2 SMNVEV come from the germline V gene (reference sequence). This CDR3 reads CASRSLRGNQPQHF. DNA for the CDR3: TGTGCCAGCAGGTCTCTAAGGGGCAATCAGCCCCAGCATTTT.

This clonotype was detected only a few times. The chain carries TRBV7-9 and TRBJ2-2; D is unclear. V lost 1 base and J lost 0, with 12 bases in between. This CDR3 comprises 17 residues. Germline V gene data show CDR1 as SEHNR and CDR2 as FQNEAQ (reference sequence). CDR3 in amino acids: CASSLGPGRANTGELFF. The CDR3 DNA reads TGTGCCAGCAGCTTAGGCCCTGGACGGGCGAACACCGGGGAGCTGTTTTTT. The full variable domain, rest sourced from reference TRBV7-9 and TRBJ2-2, is DTGVSQNPRHKITKRGQNVTFRCDPISEHNRLYWYRQTLGQGPEFLTYFQNEAQLEKSRLLSDRFSAERPKGSFSTLEIQRTEQGDSAMYLCASSLGPGRANTGELFFGEGSRLTVL.

The chain has TRBV19 and TRBJ1-2, with 9 bases aligning to TRBD1. Looked up from germline, CDR1 is LNHDA and CDR2 is SQIVND (reference sequence). The CDR3 extends over 16 amino acids. The V and J ends lost 6 bases and 4 bases, in that order; junction bases with no gene match: 12. CDR3 sequence: CASRDLPGQGSYGYTF. In nucleotides, the CDR3 is TGTGCCAGTAGAGATCTTCCGGGACAGGGCTCCTATGGCTACACCTTC.

This clonotype showed up just a few times. The chain couples TRBV27 to TRBJ2-1; the match to TRBD2 covers 11 bases. The CDR3 sequence is 15 residues long. Germline V gives CDR1 MNHEY, CDR2 SMNVEV (reference sequence). V lost 5 bases to trimming and J lost 10 bases; unmatched junction nucleotides: 10. CDR3 coding DNA: TGTGCCAGCAGTCCGCGGCCTAGCGGGGGGAAGGAGCAGTTCTTC. Amino acid sequence: CASSPRPSGGKEQFF.

This clonotype was recorded a few times. The V and J genes are TRBV6-5 and TRBJ2-1; unclear D gene. CDR1 and CDR2 from the germline V gene are MNHEY and SVGAGI. This CDR3 has 15 residues. The V gene lost 8 bases and the J gene lost 0 bases, with 14 bases spanning the gap. CDR3 in DNA: TGTGCCAGCGGAAGTCTTACCAGCTCCTACAATGAGCAGTTCTTC. As protein: CASGSLTSSYNEQFF.

The chain links TRBV27 to TRBJ2-7; 7 bases agree with TRBD2. The CDR3 is 14 amino acids. V lost 3 bases and J lost 3; bases outside the gene matches: 5. CDR1 MNHEY and CDR2 SMNVEV come from the germline V gene (reference sequence). This CDR3 is CASSLGGENYEQYF. For the CDR3, the DNA is TGTGCCAGCAGTTTGGGGGGGGAGAACTACGAGCAGTACTTC.

The gene calls are TRBV19 and TRBJ1-1, with D hard to call. This CDR3 comprises 12 residues. Germline V gives CDR1 LNHDA, CDR2 SQIVND (reference sequence). Trimming pared 5 bases from V and 5 bases from J, leaving 9 bases between. The CDR3 sequence: CASSPHMTEAFF. CDR3 coding DNA: TGTGCCAGTAGTCCTCACATGACTGAAGCTTTCTTT.

This clonotype was detected a few times. The chain is built from TRBV12-3 or TRBV12-4 and TRBJ1-1, with D unclear. V dropped 4 bases and J dropped 0 bases, with 9 bases sitting between them. The CDR3 contains 14 residues. This CDR3 reads CASSSRLVNTEAFF. The CDR3 nucleotides read TGTGCCAGCAGTTCCCGACTAGTGAACACTGAAGCTTTCTTT.

This clonotype was counted only a few times. The chain is built from TRBV12-3 or TRBV12-4 and TRBJ1-2, with D maybe TRBD1 (6 bases). This CDR3 has 14 amino acids. V dropped 4 bases and J dropped 6 bases, with 15 bases sitting between them. CDR3 nucleotide sequence: TGTGCCAGCAGTTCCCGGACAGTTTGGGATGGCTACACCTTC. It codes for CASSSRTVWDGYTF.